These 30 T cell receptor beta chains were all obtained from the same sample, sequenced in a study of blood T cell repertoires in COVID-19. Assay: immunoSEQ multiplex PCR; the TCRdb copy retains only in-frame clones and omits some. The top ten hold 5.5% to 8% of the sample, which has around 170,000 clones, more than 70% seen once. The sequenced sample was peripheral blood. The receptors originated from a man aged 50-60 years with active or convalescent COVID-19.

The chain is built from TRBV4-3 and TRBJ2-7; TRBD1 might be the D (6 bases). Trimming pared 0 bases from V and 4 bases from J, leaving 13 bases between. The CDR3 has 15 residues. CDR1 and CDR2 (germline): LGHNA, YSLEER. CDR3 coding DNA: TGCGCCAGCAGCCAAGACCCCTGGGGGCGGTACGAGCAGTACTTC. Its translation: CASSQDPWGRYEQYF.

The chain carries TRBV21-1 and TRBJ2-4; the table's TRBD1 call for D was not verified on the DNA. TRBV21-1 is recorded as a pseudogene. CDR3 length: 17 residues. CDR3 bases: TGTGCCAGCAGCAAGTCCGGGACAGGGCCTACCAAAAACATTCAGTACTTC. Translation gives CASSKSGTGPTKNIQYF.

J is TRBJ2-1 and V is TRBV4-2; D may be TRBD2 (6 bases). This CDR3 comprises 16 residues. V was pared by 0 bases and J by 5 bases, with 14 bases between. Germline V CDR1 and CDR2: LGHNA, YNFKEQ. The CDR3 region is CASSQEASAGHNEQFF. In DNA, the CDR3 is TGTGCCAGCAGCCAAGAGGCTAGCGCGGGCCACAATGAGCAGTTCTTC.

The chain combines TRBV5-1 with TRBJ1-6, with TRBD1 identical over 9 bases. Germline lookup yields CDR1 SGHRS and CDR2 YFSETQ. The CDR3 has 15 amino acids. With 5 bases clipped from V and 10 bases from J, the junction kept 10 bases outside the gene matches. CDR3 sequence (DNA): TGCGCCAGCAGAGAATGGGGACAGGGTAACTCACCCCTCCACTTT. Encoded protein: CASREWGQGNSPLHF.

This chain joins TRBV9 and TRBJ2-1; 7 nucleotides align to TRBD2. The CDR3 consists of 14 residues. V was clipped by 4 bases and J by 9 bases; unmatched bases: 10. CDR1 is SGDLS, CDR2 YYNGEE, per germline. Here the CDR3 DNA reads TGTGCCAGCAGCCCCTCCGCGCGGGAGTTTGAGCAGTTCTTC. Residues: CASSPSAREFEQFF.

This sequence joins TRBV7-2 and TRBJ2-7, with TRBD2 identical over 9 bases. Germline CDR1 SGHTA, CDR2 FQGNSA. CDR3 size: 15 residues. With 5 bases clipped from V and 7 bases from J, the junction kept 12 bases outside the gene matches. The CDR3 DNA is TGTGCCAGCAGCCCGGCTAGCGGGATTTTCACTGAGCAGTACTTC. Amino acids: CASSPASGIFTEQYF.

The chain has TRBV3-1 (or the pseudogene TRBV3-2) and TRBJ1-2; a possible D gene is TRBD1 (5 bases). V shed 4 bases and J shed 4 bases, with 13 bases lying between them. The CDR3 runs 14 residues. Germline loops: CDR1 LGHDT, CDR2 YNNKEL (reference sequence). Here the CDR3 reads CASSPGTFSYGYTF. Written as DNA, the CDR3 is TGTGCCAGCAGCCCCGGGACTTTCTCCTATGGCTACACCTTC.

The chain carries TRBV5-1 and TRBJ2-5; TRBD2 matches 11 bases. Germline loops: CDR1 SGHRS, CDR2 YFSETQ. This CDR3 comprises 16 residues. V dropped 3 bases and J dropped 2; count of bases not matched to a gene: 6. CDR3 loop: CASSWNLAGGQETQYF. DNA for the CDR3: TGCGCCAGCAGCTGGAACCTAGCGGGGGGTCAAGAGACCCAGTACTTC.

The chain combines TRBV5-1 with TRBJ1-2, with 10 bases identical to TRBD1. This CDR3 has 18 residues. Trimming at V came to 4 bases and at J to 7 bases, leaving 19 bases not matched to a gene. Germline assignment: CDR1 SGHRS and CDR2 YFSETQ. The CDR3 loop reads CASSRDPKLDRGSGGYTF. The CDR3, as DNA: TGCGCCAGCAGCCGAGACCCAAAGTTGGACAGGGGGTCTGGTGGCTACACCTTC.

The chain is built from TRBV5-1 and TRBJ2-3; perhaps TRBD2 as D (6 bases). Deletions cut 1 base from V and 0 bases from J, with 6 bases between. Germline V gene sequence: CDR1 SGHRS, CDR2 YFSETQ. This CDR3 is 14 amino acids long. The CDR3 DNA follows: TGCGCCAGCAGCTTGAGCGGGAGCACAGATACGCAGTATTTT. Translation: CASSLSGSTDTQYF. The variable domain in full, completed from reference TRBV5-1 and TRBJ2-3, reads KAGVTQTPRYLIKTRGQQVTLSCSPISGHRSVSWYQQTPGQGLQFLFEYFSETQRNKGNFPGRFSGRQFSNSRSEMNVSTLELGDSALYLCASSLSGSTDTQYFGPGTRLTVL.

CDR3 sequence: CASSQRGNQPQHF. DNA for the CDR3: TGTGCCAGCAGCCAACGGGGGAATCAGCCCCAGCATTTT. V usage is TRBV3-1 (or the pseudogene TRBV3-2) and J usage is TRBJ1-5; D is possibly TRBD1 (5 bases). CDR1 is LGHDT and CDR2 is YNNKEL in the germline V gene (reference sequence). The V end was cut by 2 bases, the J end by 4 bases, with 6 bases between. The CDR3 consists of 13 residues.

The chain carries TRBV4-1 and TRBJ2-2; maybe TRBD2 (6 bases). The germline CDR1 and CDR2 sequences are MGHRA and YSYEKL. The V end was cut by 1 base, the J end by 6 bases, with 12 bases between. The CDR3 is made up of 15 amino acids. The CDR3 is CASSQGTGEAGELFF. The CDR3 DNA follows: TGCGCCAGCAGCCAAGGTACGGGAGAGGCCGGGGAGCTGTTTTTT.

The chain links TRBV6-5 to TRBJ2-7; TRBD1 agrees at 7 bases. The CDR3 is 12 residues long. The V segment lost 6 bases and the J segment 4 bases; nucleotides outside the gene matches: 3. The germline CDR1 and CDR2 sequences are MNHEY and SVGAGI. CDR3 nucleotides: TGTGCCAGCAGAAAACAGGGGTACGAGCAGTACTTC. Translation: CASRKQGYEQYF.

The chain uses TRBV4-3 and TRBJ1-2; TRBD1 matches 9 bases. Germline-derived CDR1 and CDR2 are LGHNA and YSLEER. The trim removed 1 base at V and 3 bases at J, leaving 0 bases unmatched. The CDR3 runs 14 residues. CDR3 region: CASSQGTGDYGYTF. The CDR3 DNA is TGCGCCAGCAGCCAAGGGACAGGGGACTATGGCTACACCTTC.

This clone was found once. The chain recombines TRBV19 with TRBJ2-3; 8 bases align to TRBD2. The CDR3 spans 17 residues. The germline V gene encodes CDR1 LNHDA and CDR2 SQIVND (reference sequence). With V trimmed by 5 bases and J by 1 base, 11 bases remained unmatched. CDR3 protein: CASSSLGRGARTDTQYF. In nucleotides, the CDR3 is TGTGCCAGTAGTTCCCTTGGGCGGGGGGCCCGCACAGATACGCAGTATTTT.

The J gene is TRBJ2-7, the V gene TRBV10-1; 11 nucleotides align to TRBD2. The V gene end was trimmed by 9 bases and the J gene end by 0 bases; junction bases not matched to a gene: 13. Germline CDR1 reads WNHNN; CDR2 reads SYGVQD (reference sequence). The CDR3 consists of 17 residues. This CDR3 reads CASSSGRAVLPSYEQYF. Here the CDR3 DNA reads TGCGCCAGTAGTAGCGGGAGGGCCGTTCTTCCCTCCTACGAGCAGTACTTC.

This clone has a single count. The chain has TRBV7-9 and TRBJ2-6, with D unresolved. This CDR3 is built from 14 residues. CDR1 SEHNR and CDR2 FQNEAQ come from the germline V gene (reference sequence). V was cut by 6 bases and J by 4 bases, with 10 bases left in between. The CDR3 sequence: CASSWAQGANVLTF. In DNA form, the CDR3 reads TGTGCCAGCAGTTGGGCGCAAGGGGCCAACGTCCTGACTTTC.

This clone was detected only once. The genes are TRBV9 and TRBJ2-5; 10 bases map to TRBD1. Looked up from germline, CDR1 is SGDLS and CDR2 is YYNGEE. CDR3 length: 15 residues. V lost 4 bases and J lost 4; bases outside the gene matches: 7. The CDR3 nucleotides read TGTGCCAGCAGCCCGGGACAGGGGAGGGTAGAGACCCAGTACTTC. This translates into CASSPGQGRVETQYF.

This rearrangement joins TRBV2 to TRBJ2-2; TRBD2 agrees at 8 bases. This CDR3 is 16 amino acids long. Unmatched junction bases numbered 6, after V lost 6 bases and J lost 0 bases. CDR1 is SNHLY, CDR2 FYNNEI, per germline. CDR3 DNA: TGTGCCAGCAGGCTCACTAGCGGCCCGAACACCGGGGAGCTGTTTTTT. Protein sequence: CASRLTSGPNTGELFF.

Of note for this clone: Other DNA sequences in this specimen translate into the identical CDR3. The rearrangement uses TRBV7-3 and TRBJ1-1, with D perhaps TRBD1 (6 bases). The length of the CDR3 is 13 residues. The V end was cut by 5 bases, the J end by 1 base, with 8 bases between. CDR1 is SGHTA, CDR2 FQGTGA, per germline. The DNA of the CDR3 is TGTGCCAGCAGCACGGGACAGAACACTGAAGCTTTCTTT. Amino acids: CASSTGQNTEAFF.

V and J are TRBV7-2 and TRBJ2-3; 11 bases line up with TRBD2. This CDR3 is built from 17 residues. With V trimmed by 2 bases and J by 7 bases, 11 bases remained unmatched. The germline CDR1 and CDR2 sequences are SGHTA and FQGNSA. CDR3 amino acids: CASSLLAGGLLVNTQYF. CDR3 coding DNA: TGTGCCAGCAGCTTACTAGCGGGAGGCCTTTTAGTGAATACGCAGTATTTT.

This clone appeared a single time. The CDR3 loop is CASRGLAWGGELFF. In nucleotides, the CDR3 is TGTGCCAGCAGAGGACTAGCGTGGGGCGGGGAGCTGTTTTTT. This rearrangement joins TRBV2 to TRBJ2-2; 9 bases map to TRBD2. Germline V gene data show CDR1 as SNHLY and CDR2 as FYNNEI. CDR3 length: 14 residues. V was clipped by 6 bases and J by 7 bases; unmatched bases: 6. Full variable domain (remainder filled in from reference TRBV2 and TRBJ2-2): EPEVTQTPSHQVTQMGQEVILRCVPISNHLYFYWYRQILGQKVEFLVSFYNNEISEKSEIFDDQFSVERPDGSNFTLKIRSTKLEDSAMYFCASRGLAWGGELFFGEGSRLTVL.

This clone was counted between two and nine times. This chain connects TRBV21-1 to TRBJ1-5; no check of the table's D call, TRBD1, against the DNA was made. TRBV21-1 corresponds to a pseudogene. The CDR3 covers 17 residues. CDR3 nucleotides: TGTGCCAGGCCCTCCGGGACAGGGGGCGAAGGCAATCAGCCCCAGCATTTT. Its protein product is CARPSGTGGEGNQPQHF.

The chain employs TRBV25-1 and TRBJ1-6; a possible D gene is TRBD1 (6 bases). Per the germline V gene, CDR1 is MGHDK and CDR2 is SYGVNS. Trimming cost V 8 bases and J 4 bases, with 9 bases left between them. The CDR3 covers 13 residues. CDR3 bases: TGTGCCAGCGCACAGGGTTATAATTCACCCCTCCACTTT. Its protein product is CASAQGYNSPLHF.

The chain uses TRBV6-2 or TRBV6-3 and TRBJ2-7, with no clear D. This CDR3 spans 14 amino acids. V lost 6 bases, J lost 7 bases, and 19 bases lay in between. The germline gives CDR1 MNHEY, CDR2 SVGEGT. The CDR3 loop reads CASSHPESGREQYF. CDR3 DNA sequence: TGTGCCAGCAGCCATCCGGAGTCGGGTAGGGAGCAGTACTTC.

V is TRBV18 and J is TRBJ1-5; D gene uncertain. CDR1 KGHSH and CDR2 LQKENI come from the germline V gene. Trimming left V 3 bases short and J 0 bases short, with 15 bases between. CDR3 length: 17 residues. The CDR3 region has the DNA TGTGCCAGCTCACCGGTCGGGTCGATCGATAGCAATCAGCCCCAGCATTTT. It encodes CASSPVGSIDSNQPQHF.

About this clone itself: Other DNA sequences of this sample code for an identical CDR3. This chain joins TRBV2 and TRBJ1-1, with 9 bases fitting TRBD1. CDR1 is SNHLY, CDR2 FYNNEI, per germline. CDR3 length: 12 residues. Trimming took 6 bases from V and 4 from J; bases not matched to a gene: 0. The CDR3 spells CASRTGGTEAFF. CDR3 sequence (DNA): TGTGCCAGCAGGACAGGGGGCACTGAAGCTTTCTTT.

CDR3 nucleotides: TGTGCCACCAGTGGGCAGGGGAGCGGTACCTACGAGCAGTACTTC. It is translated as CATSGQGSGTYEQYF. The gene calls are TRBV24-1 and TRBJ2-7, with D possibly matching TRBD1 (6 bases). Germline V gene lookup returns CDR1 KGHDR and CDR2 SFDVKD. Trimming removed 5 bases from V and 2 bases from J, with 15 bases in between. The CDR3 runs to 15 residues.

The chain carries TRBV6-5 and TRBJ1-4; 8 bases fit TRBD1. In germline, CDR1 is MNHEY, CDR2 SVGAGI. J was trimmed by 6 bases and V by 9 bases; bases with no gene match: 9. There are 14 residues in the CDR3. Written as DNA, the CDR3 is TGTGCCAGTACTAAGGACAGGGCATATGAAAAACTGTTTTTT. As protein: CASTKDRAYEKLFF.

The V gene is TRBV14, the J gene TRBJ1-1; 9 positions agree with TRBD1. Germline V gene sequence: CDR1 SGHDN, CDR2 FVKESK. V was pared by 0 bases and J by 5 bases, with 7 bases of the junction left unmatched. The CDR3 consists of 16 residues. The CDR3 DNA reads as TGTGCCAGCAGCCAAGATATGGGACAGGGAAGAACTGAAGCTTTCTTT. Amino acid sequence: CASSQDMGQGRTEAFF.